These T cell receptor beta chains were read from a single sample in a study of cytomegalovirus exposure and HLA in healthy donors. The assay was immunoSEQ multiplex PCR, and TCRdb's table has in-frame clones only and misses some. This sample has roughly 180,000 clones, with approximately 86% found just once. Sequenced material: PBMCs. Receptor source: a man aged 30-40 years in good health and CMV-seropositive. Both conserved end residues are part of each CDR3. A D gene is named only where the DNA matches it firmly. The size field is filled for only some rows; it gives once, few, many or a size class.

D: TRBD1; J: TRBJ2-7; V: TRBV4-3; size: NA; length: 13; CDR3: CASSRSQGDEQYF; DNA: TGCGCCAGCAGCCGGAGTCAGGGGGACGAGCAGTACTTC
D: NA; J: TRBJ1-5; V: TRBV28; size: NA; length: 14; CDR3: CASSLVRGNQPQHF; DNA: TGTGCCAGCAGTTTGGTTAGGGGCAATCAGCCCCAGCATTTT
D: NA; J: TRBJ1-4; V: TRBV9; size: once; length: 17; CDR3: CASSVSGGLGTNEKLFF; DNA: TGTGCCAGCAGCGTATCCGGGGGGCTGGGAACTAATGAAAAACTGTTTTTT
D: TRBD1; J: TRBJ1-5; V: TRBV27; size: NA; length: 16; CDR3: CASSVLGTGDNQPQHF; DNA: TGTGCCAGCAGTGTCCTCGGGACAGGGGACAATCAGCCCCAGCATTTT
D: TRBD2; J: TRBJ2-3; V: TRBV5-4; size: NA; length: 16; CDR3: CASSGAPGGFTDTQYF; DNA: TGTGCCAGCAGCGGTGCTCCGGGAGGGTTCACAGATACGCAGTATTTT
D: TRBD1; J: TRBJ2-7; V: TRBV29-1; size: few; length: 11; CDR3: CSATGQYEQYF; DNA: TGCAGCGCGACAGGGCAATACGAGCAGTACTTC
D: NA; J: TRBJ1-5; V: TRBV5-6; size: NA; length: 13; CDR3: CASSLGGFQPQHF; DNA: TGTGCCAGCAGCTTAGGGGGTTTTCAGCCCCAGCATTTT
D: NA; J: TRBJ1-5; V: TRBV30; size: NA; length: 16; CDR3: CAWSVSGTWGNQPQHF; DNA: TGTGCCTGGAGTGTGTCCGGGACATGGGGCAATCAGCCCCAGCATTTT
D: NA; J: TRBJ2-3; V: TRBV7-9; size: NA; length: 12; CDR3: CASSLDEDTQYF; DNA: TGTGCCAGCAGCTTAGACGAAGATACGCAGTATTTT
D: NA; J: TRBJ2-2; V: TRBV28; size: NA; length: 15; CDR3: CASSLTGVNTGELFF; DNA: TGTGCCAGCAGTTTAACCGGGGTGAACACCGGGGAGCTGTTTTTT
D: TRBD2; J: TRBJ2-5; V: TRBV5-6; size: NA; length: 16; CDR3: CASSLTSGAYQETQYF; DNA: TGTGCCAGCAGCTTGACTAGCGGGGCGTACCAAGAGACCCAGTACTTC
D: NA; J: TRBJ1-5; V: TRBV27; size: NA; length: 14; CDR3: CASSSGPIRQPQHF; DNA: TGTGCCAGCAGCTCCGGGCCTATTCGTCAGCCCCAGCATTTT
D: NA; J: TRBJ2-7; V: TRBV4-1; size: NA; length: 14; CDR3: CASSPTGSSYEQYF; DNA: TGCGCCAGCAGCCCTACCGGGAGCTCCTACGAGCAGTACTTC
D: TRBD1; J: TRBJ2-7; V: TRBV5-1; size: NA; length: 16; CDR3: CASSLHSGQAAWEQYF; DNA: TGCGCCAGCAGCTTGCACTCGGGACAGGCCGCGTGGGAGCAGTACTTC
D: NA; J: TRBJ1-1; V: TRBV7-9; size: NA; length: 16; CDR3: CASSLGAVGGNTEAFF; DNA: TGTGCCAGCAGCTTGGGGGCCGTTGGGGGTAACACTGAAGCTTTCTTT
D: TRBD1; J: TRBJ1-6; V: TRBV6-5; size: once; length: 14; CDR3: CASSRDSGNSPLHF; DNA: TGTGCCAGCAGCAGGGACAGCGGTAATTCACCCCTCCACTTT
D: NA; J: TRBJ2-7; V: TRBV6-5; size: NA; length: 14; CDR3: CASGGLTGFYEQYF; DNA: TGTGCCAGCGGGGGCCTGACGGGCTTCTACGAGCAGTACTTC
D: TRBD1; J: TRBJ2-1; V: TRBV27; size: NA; length: 16; CDR3: CASRSRTGDSYNEQFF; DNA: TGTGCCAGCAGATCGAGGACAGGGGACTCCTACAATGAGCAGTTCTTC
D: TRBD2; J: TRBJ2-7; V: TRBV4-1; size: NA; length: 15; CDR3: CASSPSTSGSYEQYF; DNA: TGCGCCAGCAGCCCCAGTACTAGCGGATCCTACGAGCAGTACTTC
D: NA; J: TRBJ2-7; V: TRBV16; size: NA; length: 12; CDR3: CASSHFVHEQYF; DNA: TGTGCCAGCAGCCATTTCGTCCACGAGCAGTACTTC
D: TRBD1; J: TRBJ1-2; V: TRBV4-3; size: NA; length: 16; CDR3: CASSQDGQGLYYGYTF; DNA: TGCGCCAGCAGCCAAGATGGACAGGGGCTTTATTATGGCTACACCTTC
D: NA; J: TRBJ2-3; V: TRBV27; size: few; length: 17; CDR3: CASSLDISGLSTDTQYF; DNA: TGTGCCAGCAGTTTAGATATTAGCGGCTTAAGCACAGATACGCAGTATTTT
D: NA; J: TRBJ2-1; V: TRBV10-3; size: NA; length: 16; CDR3: CAISEAGQSSYNEQFF; DNA: TGTGCCATCAGTGAAGCGGGCCAAAGCTCCTACAATGAGCAGTTCTTC
D: TRBD1; J: TRBJ1-2; V: TRBV5-1; size: NA; length: 15; CDR3: CASSLVQGETYGYTF; DNA: TGCGCCAGCAGCTTGGTTCAGGGGGAGACCTATGGCTACACCTTC
D: NA; J: TRBJ2-7; V: TRBV4-1; size: NA; length: 14; CDR3: CASSQAGNSYEQYF; DNA: TGCGCCAGCAGCCAAGCAGGCAATTCCTACGAGCAGTACTTC
D: NA; J: TRBJ2-1; V: TRBV7-2; size: NA; length: 17; CDR3: CASSKRQGRDYNNEQFF; DNA: TGTGCCAGCAGCAAACGACAGGGCCGGGACTACAACAATGAGCAGTTCTTC
D: NA; J: TRBJ2-7; V: TRBV28; size: NA; length: 13; CDR3: CASTSRARGEQYF; DNA: TGTGCCAGCACCTCCAGGGCCAGAGGCGAGCAGTACTTC
D: NA; J: TRBJ2-5; V: TRBV7-7; size: NA; length: 15; CDR3: CASSLGPSELETQYF; DNA: TGTGCCAGCAGCCTTGGTCCATCTGAACTAGAGACCCAGTACTTC
D: TRBD2; J: TRBJ2-3; V: TRBV6-5; size: once; length: 16; CDR3: CASSYSREVRTDTQYF; DNA: TGTGCCAGCAGTTATAGTCGGGAGGTTCGCACAGATACGCAGTATTTT
D: NA; J: TRBJ2-3; V: TRBV7-2; size: NA; length: 13; CDR3: CASSFARTDTQYF; DNA: TGTGCCAGCAGCTTTGCTCGCACAGATACGCAGTATTTT
D: NA; J: TRBJ2-3; V: TRBV7-2; size: few; length: 14; CDR3: CASSSGVSVDTQYF; DNA: TGTGCCAGCTCTTCGGGAGTCTCGGTAGATACGCAGTATTTT
D: TRBD2; J: TRBJ2-1; V: TRBV6-5; size: NA; length: 15; CDR3: CASSYSGGNYNEQFF; DNA: TGTGCCAGCAGTTACAGCGGGGGGAACTACAATGAGCAGTTCTTC
D: TRBD1; J: TRBJ1-2; V: TRBV11-2; size: NA; length: 18; CDR3: CASSTHAGTGASNYGYTF; DNA: TGTGCCAGCAGCACCCACGCCGGGACAGGGGCTTCTAACTATGGCTACACCTTC
D: NA; J: TRBJ1-2; V: TRBV28; size: NA; length: 12; CDR3: CASSPADYGYTF; DNA: TGTGCCAGCAGTCCCGCTGACTATGGCTACACCTTC
D: NA; J: TRBJ2-5; V: TRBV5-1; size: NA; length: 15; CDR3: CASSLIMGREETQYF; DNA: TGCGCCAGCAGCTTGATAATGGGTCGGGAAGAGACCCAGTACTTC
D: NA; J: TRBJ1-1; V: TRBV10-3; size: once; length: 12; CDR3: CAISAGEAEAFF; DNA: TGTGCCATCAGTGCGGGGGAAGCTGAAGCTTTCTTT
D: TRBD1; J: TRBJ1-2; V: TRBV27; size: once; length: 15; CDR3: CASSYTGGSRHGYTF; DNA: TGTGCCAGCAGCTACACAGGGGGCTCTAGGCATGGCTACACCTTC
D: TRBD2; J: TRBJ2-7; V: TRBV15; size: NA; length: 17; CDR3: CATSRDPGGPPVYEQYF; DNA: TGTGCCACCAGCAGAGACCCGGGAGGTCCTCCCGTTTACGAGCAGTACTTC
D: NA; J: TRBJ2-3; V: TRBV6-5; size: NA; length: 13; CDR3: CASSYSTTDTQYF; DNA: TGTGCCAGCAGTTACTCGACGACAGATACGCAGTATTTT
D: TRBD1; J: TRBJ2-7; V: TRBV7-2; size: NA; length: 14; CDR3: CASSVDRGGYEQYF; DNA: TGTGCCAGCAGCGTCGACAGGGGCGGCTACGAGCAGTACTTC
D: TRBD1; J: TRBJ2-7; V: TRBV27; size: NA; length: 13; CDR3: CASSKDRRYEQYF; DNA: TGTGCCAGCAGTAAGGACAGGCGATACGAGCAGTACTTC
D: NA; J: TRBJ2-7; V: TRBV5-4; size: NA; length: 15; CDR3: CASSPEAGPAWEQYF; DNA: TGTGCCAGCAGCCCCGAGGCGGGGCCTGCGTGGGAGCAGTACTTC
D: TRBD2; J: TRBJ2-1; V: TRBV7-9; size: once; length: 17; CDR3: CASSSIWTSGSFDEQFF; DNA: TGTGCCAGCAGCTCCATCTGGACTAGCGGGAGTTTTGATGAGCAGTTCTTC
D: NA; J: TRBJ2-3; V: TRBV5-1; size: NA; length: 16; CDR3: CASSRDGGLSTDTQYF; DNA: TGCGCCAGCAGCCGGGATGGGGGGCTAAGCACAGATACGCAGTATTTT
D: NA; J: TRBJ2-1; V: TRBV28; size: NA; length: 16; CDR3: CASRISSPGPYNEQFF; DNA: TGTGCCAGCAGAATCTCCTCCCCTGGCCCCTACAATGAGCAGTTCTTC
D: NA; J: TRBJ1-1; V: TRBV6-6; size: NA; length: 11; CDR3: CALWANTEAFF; DNA: TGTGCCCTTTGGGCGAACACTGAAGCTTTCTTT
D: NA; J: TRBJ2-2; V: TRBV4-1; size: NA; length: 14; CDR3: CASSQVEVTGELFF; DNA: TGCGCCAGCAGCCAAGTTGAAGTCACCGGGGAGCTGTTTTTT
D: NA; J: TRBJ2-3; V: TRBV5-6; size: NA; length: 12; CDR3: CASSAGTDTQYF; DNA: TGTGCCAGCAGCGCAGGGACAGATACGCAGTATTTT
D: TRBD1; J: TRBJ2-7; V: TRBV7-6; size: NA; length: 14; CDR3: CASSLVTGNYEQYF; DNA: TGTGCCAGCAGCTTGGTGACAGGGAACTACGAGCAGTACTTC
D: TRBD2; J: TRBJ2-1; V: TRBV7-3; size: NA; length: 15; CDR3: CASSLLAGVSNEQFF; DNA: TGTGCCAGCAGCTTACTAGCGGGAGTCAGCAATGAGCAGTTCTTC
D: NA; J: TRBJ2-7; V: TRBV11-2; size: NA; length: 12; CDR3: CASSLAWQGRYF; DNA: TGTGCCAGCAGCTTAGCGTGGCAGGGAAGGTACTTC
D: NA; J: TRBJ1-3; V: TRBV5-1; size: few; length: 14; CDR3: CASSGRTSGNTIYF; DNA: TGCGCCAGCAGCGGGAGGACCTCTGGAAACACCATATATTTT
D: TRBD1; J: TRBJ1-6; V: TRBV18; size: NA; length: 15; CDR3: CASSRDQGGRSPLHF; DNA: TGTGCCAGCTCACGGGACCAGGGGGGTAGGTCACCCCTCCACTTT
D: NA; J: TRBJ1-5; V: TRBV4-2; size: NA; length: 15; CDR3: CASRLTGLSNQPQHF; DNA: TGTGCCAGCAGACTCACAGGGCTTAGCAATCAGCCCCAGCATTTT
D: NA; J: TRBJ1-2; V: TRBV28; size: NA; length: 12; CDR3: CASLENNYGYTF; DNA: TGTGCCAGCCTTGAGAATAACTATGGCTACACCTTC
D: TRBD2; J: TRBJ2-3; V: TRBV7-3; size: once; length: 16; CDR3: CASSLTGREIRDTQYF; DNA: TGTGCCAGCAGCTTAACCGGGCGGGAGATAAGGGATACGCAGTATTTT
D: NA; J: TRBJ2-1; V: TRBV11-2; size: NA; length: 11; CDR3: CASSFTMRQFF; DNA: TGTGCCAGCAGCTTCACCATGAGGCAGTTCTTC
D: TRBD2; J: TRBJ2-2; V: TRBV5-6; size: few; length: 15; CDR3: CASSLGLAGSGELFF; DNA: TGTGCCAGCAGCTTGGGACTAGCGGGGAGCGGGGAGCTGTTTTTT
D: TRBD1; J: TRBJ1-1; V: TRBV2; size: NA; length: 19; CDR3: CASSEAVTGDIAQNTEAFF; DNA: TGTGCCAGCAGTGAAGCAGTTACAGGGGATATCGCCCAGAACACTGAAGCTTTCTTT
D: NA; J: TRBJ2-7; V: TRBV21-1; size: NA; length: 14; CDR3: CASSNGQLNHEQYF; DNA: TGTGCCAGCAGCAATGGACAGTTGAACCACGAGCAGTACTTC